This is a list of T cell receptor beta chains from one sample in a study of cytomegalovirus exposure and HLA in healthy donors. Only in-frame clones appear in the TCRdb table, and some are missing; sequencing was by immunoSEQ multiplex PCR. The sample has approximately 59,000 clones; 60% to 70% are singletons. The sample consisted of PBMCs. These TCRs come from a man aged 35 to 55 in good health and CMV-seropositive. Each CDR3 is given with its conserved first and last residue. A D gene is named only where the DNA matches it firmly. For some rows the clone size is stated as once, few or many, or as a class when expanded; others skip it.

>NA|NA|TRBV27|TRBJ2-1|13
TGTGCCAGCATGGGTCAGGGGAAGAATGAGCAGTTCTTC
CASMGQGKNEQFF
>NA|TRBD2|TRBV5-5|TRBJ2-3|16
TGTGCCAGCAGCTTGGAGACTAGCGGGGTTTCAGATACGCAGTATTTT
CASSLETSGVSDTQYF
>few|TRBD2|TRBV29-1|TRBJ2-1|14
TGCAGCGATCAACCTAGCGGGGGGCCCCAACAGCAGTTCTTC
CSDQPSGGPQQQFF
>NA|NA|TRBV6-5|TRBJ1-2|13
TGTGCCAGCAATACCTACGGAGATTATGGCTACACCTTC
CASNTYGDYGYTF
>few|NA|TRBV7-2|TRBJ1-5|13
TGTGCCAGCAGCTTAGCGGGAGGGCAGCCCCAGCATTTT
CASSLAGGQPQHF
>NA|TRBD2|TRBV4-3|TRBJ2-3|17
TGCGCCAGCAGCCTATACCCTAGCGGGAGGCCCGCAGATACGCAGTATTTT
CASSLYPSGRPADTQYF
>NA|NA|TRBV6-5|TRBJ2-7|14
TGTGCCAGCAGACCAACTCGAAGCTCCTACGAGCAGTACTTC
CASRPTRSSYEQYF
>NA|NA|TRBV13|TRBJ2-2|15
TGTGCCAGCAGCTCCCGACACTCGAACACCGGGGAGCTGTTTTTT
CASSSRHSNTGELFF
>NA|NA|TRBV27|TRBJ1-1|11
TGTGCCAGCAGTTGCGACCCAGGAGCTTTCTTT
CASSCDPGAFF
>once|NA|TRBV6-5|TRBJ1-6|13
TGTGCCAGCAGTCCAGGGTATAATTCACCCCTCCACTTT
CASSPGYNSPLHF
>few|NA|TRBV4-1|TRBJ1-3|15
TGCGCCAGCAGCAGCCTAGGAATCTCTGGAAACACCATATATTTT
CASSSLGISGNTIYF
>NA|TRBD2|TRBV7-9|TRBJ2-1|15
TGTGCCAGCAGCTTAGTTGGGACTAGCGTGGATGAGCAGTTCTTC
CASSLVGTSVDEQFF
>NA|NA|TRBV7-8|TRBJ2-7|15
TGTGCCAGCAGCCTCGGGCAGGGCTTAAGTTACGAGCAGTACTTC
CASSLGQGLSYEQYF
>NA|NA|TRBV28|TRBJ1-4|16
TGTGCCAGCAGCCATCGCCCAGGGGAAACTAATGAAAAACTGTTTTTT
CASSHRPGETNEKLFF
>NA|NA|TRBV6-1|TRBJ1-5|15
TGTGCCAGCAGTGAGGGGCACAGGGCAAATCAGCCCCAGCATTTT
CASSEGHRANQPQHF
>NA|TRBD1|TRBV6-6|TRBJ2-7|14
TGTGCCAGCAGTTACTCGAAAATCCAGGGGGCGTCGTACTTC
CASSYSKIQGASYF
>NA|NA|TRBV29-1|TRBJ2-7|12
TGCAGCGTTGAGGTAGAAACCTACGAGCAGTACTTC
CSVEVETYEQYF
>NA|TRBD2|TRBV19|TRBJ2-7|17
TGTGCCAGTAGTATAGTTCGGACTAGCGGGGGACCCCCCGAGCAGTACTTC
CASSIVRTSGGPPEQYF
>NA|NA|TRBV6-6|TRBJ1-2|16
TGTGCCAGCAGTCCCCCGGGGGTGGCAGCAACCTATGGCTACACCTTC
CASSPPGVAATYGYTF
>NA|NA|TRBV7-2|TRBJ2-7|15
TGTGCCAGCAGTATAGACCGGGACAAGTTCTACGAGCAGTACTTC
CASSIDRDKFYEQYF
>NA|NA|TRBV30|TRBJ2-4|15
TGTGCCTGGAGTGTATGGGCACTAGCCAAAAACATTCAGTACTTC
CAWSVWALAKNIQYF
>NA|NA|TRBV14|TRBJ2-7|13
TGTGCCAGCAGACGGACAGTCTCCTACGAGCAGTACTTC
CASRRTVSYEQYF
>NA|NA|TRBV12-5|TRBJ2-2|14
TGTGCTAGTGGTTTGGTCCTGACTACCGGGGAGCTGTTTTTT
CASGLVLTTGELFF
>few|NA|TRBV7-9|TRBJ2-3|15
TGTGCCAGCAGCTTATCCCTCTCGGGGTCAGATACGCAGTATTTT
CASSLSLSGSDTQYF
>NA|TRBD1|TRBV10-3|TRBJ1-3|16
TGTGCCAGCCGTAAGCAAACAGGGGGCTCTGGAAACACCATATATTTT
CASRKQTGGSGNTIYF
>NA|TRBD1|TRBV28|TRBJ1-5|15
TGTGCCAGCAGGCGACCGGGACAGGGGTATCAGCCCCAGCATTTT
CASRRPGQGYQPQHF
>NA|NA|TRBV21-1|TRBJ2-7|17
TGTGCCAGCAGCAATCTGAGGACAGCTGAGACCTCCTACGAGCAGTACTTC
CASSNLRTAETSYEQYF
>few|NA|TRBV4-1|TRBJ2-7|12
TGCGCCAGCAGCCAAGAGTCGGGCGAGCAGTACTTC
CASSQESGEQYF
>once|NA|TRBV7-8|TRBJ2-3|15
TGTGCCAGCAGCTTAGGTCGACTATCCACAGATACGCAGTATTTT
CASSLGRLSTDTQYF
>few|TRBD1|TRBV5-1|TRBJ2-7|16
TGCGCCAGCAGCTTGGCGGAACAGGGGCTATCCTACGAGCAGTACTTC
CASSLAEQGLSYEQYF
>NA|NA|TRBV30|TRBJ2-3|14
TGTGCCTGGGTCAGGGGCTCCTCCACAGATACGCAGTATTTT
CAWVRGSSTDTQYF
>NA|TRBD1|TRBV6-5|TRBJ1-1|15
TGTGCCAGCAGTCGGACAGGGCCCCAGAACACTGAAGCTTTCTTT
CASSRTGPQNTEAFF
>NA|TRBD1|TRBV7-9|TRBJ1-1|15
TGTGCCAGCAGCTTACAGGGGACAGCGAACACTGAAGCTTTCTTT
CASSLQGTANTEAFF
>NA|TRBD2|TRBV5-5|TRBJ2-1|14
TGTGCCAGCGTAACTAGCGGGACGAACAATGAGCAGTTCTTC
CASVTSGTNNEQFF
>NA|NA|TRBV18|TRBJ2-7|13
TGTGCCAGCTCACCACTGAGCTCCTACGAGCAGTACTTC
CASSPLSSYEQYF
>NA|NA|TRBV7-2|TRBJ1-6|17
TGTGCCAGCAGAGTCCCCCAGAGAGAGCGGGAAAATTCACCCCTCCACTTT
CASRVPQRERENSPLHF
>NA|TRBD1|TRBV19|TRBJ2-6|15
TGTGCCAGTAGCGACAGGGGGTCTGGGGCCAACGTCCTGACTTTC
CASSDRGSGANVLTF
>NA|NA|TRBV9|TRBJ2-5|15
TGTGCCAGCAGCGCCGGGTTACAGGTACAAGAGACCCAGTACTTC
CASSAGLQVQETQYF
>once|TRBD1|TRBV28|TRBJ1-2|13
TGTGCCAGCCTCCGTTCGACAGGGGGAGGCTACACCTTC
CASLRSTGGGYTF
>NA|NA|TRBV7-9|TRBJ1-1|14
TGTGCCAGCAGCTTAGCAGAGATGAACACTGAAGCTTTCTTT
CASSLAEMNTEAFF
>few|TRBD2|TRBV4-2|TRBJ2-1|17
TGTGCCAGCAGCCAAGTAACACGGGGGGGCGGAGGCAATGAGCAGTTCTTC
CASSQVTRGGGGNEQFF
>NA|TRBD1|TRBV7-2|TRBJ2-7|15
TGTGCCAGCAGACAGGGACAGGTGGGCTCCTACGAGCAGTACTTC
CASRQGQVGSYEQYF
>NA|TRBD1|TRBV27|TRBJ1-3|15
TGTGCCAGCAGCCCCGACAGGGCTCCTGGAAACACCATATATTTT
CASSPDRAPGNTIYF
>few|TRBD1|TRBV9|TRBJ2-6|18
TGTGCCAGCAGCCAGACGGGACAGGGGGCATCTGGGGCCAACGTCCTGACTTTC
CASSQTGQGASGANVLTF
>few|NA|TRBV13|TRBJ2-1|15
TGTGCCAGCACCCCCCCCAGGGAACCCTACAATGAGCAGTTCTTC
CASTPPREPYNEQFF
>few|TRBD1|TRBV5-1|TRBJ2-6|18
TGCGCCAGCAGTAAGGGGACAGACTTTTATTCTGGGGCCAACGTCCTGACTTTC
CASSKGTDFYSGANVLTF
>NA|TRBD2|TRBV6-1|TRBJ2-1|15
TGTGCCAGCAGTGAGGGTAGCGGGAGGTCCAATGAGCAGTTCTTC
CASSEGSGRSNEQFF
>few|NA|TRBV6-1|TRBJ1-6|14
TGTGCCAGCATGGGGGACACTGCTAACTCACCCCTCCACTTT
CASMGDTANSPLHF
>NA|NA|TRBV11-2|TRBJ2-1|13
TGTGCCAGCAGCCCCCGACACTACAATGAGCAGTTCTTC
CASSPRHYNEQFF